The clone carrying this T cell receptor beta chain has more than one count but fewer than ten. The data belong to a study of blood T cell repertoires in COVID-19. Study details: T cells, B-cell-depleted T cells, or PBMCs supplied cDNA or gDNA.

V lost 1 base to trimming and J lost 4 bases, with 12 bases between them. Germline values: CDR1 SGHRS, CDR2 YFSETQ. There are 14 residues in the CDR3. Exposed enrollees encountered a COVID-19 case at some point within 2 weeks before study entry. Method: immunoSEQ multiplex PCR; TCRdb's copy keeps in-frame clones and lacks some. The repertoire includes roughly 270,000 clones, roughly 80% of them detected once, and 4.5% to 6% sits in the top ten. The sample taken for sequencing was PBMCs or T cells enriched from blood (not recorded which). The rearrangement joins TRBV5-1 to TRBJ2-7; D gene uncertain. The TCR was taken from a man between 40 and 49 years old who had been exposed to COVID-19. The chain's CDR3 is CASSLYQRLYEQYF. Written as DNA, the CDR3 is TGCGCCAGCAGCTTGTACCAGCGCCTATACGAGCAGTACTTC. The full variable domain, with the rest looked up from reference TRBV5-1 and TRBJ2-7, is KAGVTQTPRYLIKTRGQQVTLSCSPISGHRSVSWYQQTPGQGLQFLFEYFSETQRNKGNFPGRFSGRQFSNSRSEMNVSTLELGDSALYLCASSLYQRLYEQYFGPGTRLTVT.